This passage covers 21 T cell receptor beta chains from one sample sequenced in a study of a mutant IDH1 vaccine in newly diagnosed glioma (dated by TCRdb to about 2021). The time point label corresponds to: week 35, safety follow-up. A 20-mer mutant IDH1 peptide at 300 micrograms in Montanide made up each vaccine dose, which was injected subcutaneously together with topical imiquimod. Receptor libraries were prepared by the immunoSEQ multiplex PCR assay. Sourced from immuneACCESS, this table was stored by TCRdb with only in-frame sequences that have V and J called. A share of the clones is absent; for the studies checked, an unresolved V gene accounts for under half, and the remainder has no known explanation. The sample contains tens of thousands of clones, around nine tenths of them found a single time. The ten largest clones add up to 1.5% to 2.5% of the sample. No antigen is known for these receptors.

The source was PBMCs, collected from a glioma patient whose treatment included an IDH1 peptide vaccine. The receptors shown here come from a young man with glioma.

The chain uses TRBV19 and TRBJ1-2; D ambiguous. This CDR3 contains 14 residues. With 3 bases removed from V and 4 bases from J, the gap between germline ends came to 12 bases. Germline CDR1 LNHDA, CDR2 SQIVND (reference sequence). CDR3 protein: CASSMGQKLYGYTF. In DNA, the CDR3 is TGTGCCAGTAGTATGGGCCAGAAACTCTATGGCTACACCTTC.

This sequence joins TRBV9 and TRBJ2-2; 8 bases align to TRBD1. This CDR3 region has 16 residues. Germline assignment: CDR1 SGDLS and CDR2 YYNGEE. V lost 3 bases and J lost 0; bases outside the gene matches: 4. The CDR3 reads CASSAGTGPNTGELFF. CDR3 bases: TGTGCCAGCAGCGCAGGGACAGGACCGAACACCGGGGAGCTGTTTTTT.

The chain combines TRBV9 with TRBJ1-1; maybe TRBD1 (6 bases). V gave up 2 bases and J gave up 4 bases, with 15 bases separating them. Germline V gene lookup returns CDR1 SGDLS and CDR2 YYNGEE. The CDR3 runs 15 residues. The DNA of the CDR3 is TGTGCCAGCAGCGTCTCGGGGGGGGCTTCCACTGAAGCTTTCTTT. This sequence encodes CASSVSGGASTEAFF.

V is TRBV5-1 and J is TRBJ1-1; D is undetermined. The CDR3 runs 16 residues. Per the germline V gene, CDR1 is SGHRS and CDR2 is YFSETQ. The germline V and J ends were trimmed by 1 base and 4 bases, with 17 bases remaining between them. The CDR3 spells CASSLNVVRAGTEAFF. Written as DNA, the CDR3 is TGCGCCAGCAGCTTGAATGTAGTTCGGGCGGGCACTGAAGCTTTCTTT.

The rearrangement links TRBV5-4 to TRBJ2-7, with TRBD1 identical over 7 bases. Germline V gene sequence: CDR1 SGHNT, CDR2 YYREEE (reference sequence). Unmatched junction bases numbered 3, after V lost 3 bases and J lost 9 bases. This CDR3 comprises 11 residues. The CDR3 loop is CASSSRDRQYF. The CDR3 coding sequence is TGTGCCAGCAGCTCCCGGGACAGGCAGTACTTC.

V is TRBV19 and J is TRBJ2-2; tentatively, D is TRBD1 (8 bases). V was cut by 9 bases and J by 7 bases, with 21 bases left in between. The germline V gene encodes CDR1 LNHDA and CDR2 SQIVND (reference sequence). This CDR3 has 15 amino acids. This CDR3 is CASQRLTGEGGELFF. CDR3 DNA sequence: TGTGCCAGCCAACGACTGACAGGGGAGGGCGGGGAGCTGTTTTTT.

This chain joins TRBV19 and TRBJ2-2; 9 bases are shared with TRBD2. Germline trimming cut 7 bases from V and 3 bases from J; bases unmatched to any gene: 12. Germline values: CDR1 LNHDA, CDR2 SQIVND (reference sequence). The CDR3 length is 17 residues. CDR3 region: CASKNIGTSRDTGELFF. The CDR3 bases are TGTGCCAGTAAAAACATCGGGACTAGCAGAGACACCGGGGAGCTGTTTTTT. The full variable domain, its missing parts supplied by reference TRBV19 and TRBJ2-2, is DGGITQSPKYLFRKEGQNVTLSCEQNLNHDAMYWYRQDPGQGLRLIYYSQIVNDFQKGDIAEGYSVSREKKESFPLTVTSAQKNPTAFYLCASKNIGTSRDTGELFFGEGSRLTVL.

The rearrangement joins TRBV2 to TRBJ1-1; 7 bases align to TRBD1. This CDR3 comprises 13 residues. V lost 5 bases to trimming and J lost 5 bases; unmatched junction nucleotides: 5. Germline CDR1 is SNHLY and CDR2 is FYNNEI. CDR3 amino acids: CASSFDRVTEAFF. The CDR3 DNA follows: TGTGCCAGCAGTTTCGACAGGGTGACTGAAGCTTTCTTT.

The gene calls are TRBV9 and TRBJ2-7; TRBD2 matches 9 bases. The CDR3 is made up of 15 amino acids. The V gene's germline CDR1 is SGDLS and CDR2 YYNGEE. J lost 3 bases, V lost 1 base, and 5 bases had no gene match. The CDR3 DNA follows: TGTGCCAGCAGCGTAACAGCGGGAGGACTCTACGAGCAGTACTTC. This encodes CASSVTAGGLYEQYF.

The CDR3 spells CASSMGRSPNQPQHF. CDR3 coding DNA: TGTGCCAGTAGTATGGGCAGAAGCCCCAATCAGCCCCAGCATTTT. The gene calls are TRBV19 and TRBJ1-5; no reliable D call. Per the germline V gene, CDR1 is LNHDA and CDR2 is SQIVND (reference sequence). V was trimmed by 3 bases and J by 3 bases, leaving 12 bases between them. This CDR3 has 15 amino acids.

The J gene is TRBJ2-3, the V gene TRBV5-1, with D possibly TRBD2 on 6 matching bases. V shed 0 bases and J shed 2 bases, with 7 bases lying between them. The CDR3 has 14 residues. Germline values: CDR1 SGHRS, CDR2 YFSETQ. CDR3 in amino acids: CASSLGGLTDTQYF. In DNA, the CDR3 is TGCGCCAGCAGCTTGGGGGGACTCACAGATACGCAGTATTTT.

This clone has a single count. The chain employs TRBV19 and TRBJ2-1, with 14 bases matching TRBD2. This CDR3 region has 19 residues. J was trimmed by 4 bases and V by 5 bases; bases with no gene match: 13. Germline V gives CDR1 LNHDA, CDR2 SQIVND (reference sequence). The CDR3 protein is CASSPKGLAGAREYNEQFF. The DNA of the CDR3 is TGTGCCAGTAGTCCCAAGGGACTAGCGGGAGCGAGAGAGTACAATGAGCAGTTCTTC.

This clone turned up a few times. Here the CDR3 reads CASSLTDSQRQTQYF. CDR3 DNA sequence: TGTGCCAGCAGCTTAACGGACAGCCAGAGGCAGACCCAGTACTTC. The chain employs TRBV7-2 and TRBJ2-5, with D possibly being TRBD1 (6 bases). V dropped 2 bases and J dropped 6 bases, with 16 bases sitting between them. CDR3 size: 15 residues. Germline values: CDR1 SGHTA, CDR2 FQGNSA.

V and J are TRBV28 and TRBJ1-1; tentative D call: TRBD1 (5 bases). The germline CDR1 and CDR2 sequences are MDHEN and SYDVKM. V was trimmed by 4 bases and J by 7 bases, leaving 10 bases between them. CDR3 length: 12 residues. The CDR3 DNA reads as TGTGCCAGCAGTTCGACAGTGTTTGAAGCTTTCTTT. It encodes CASSSTVFEAFF.

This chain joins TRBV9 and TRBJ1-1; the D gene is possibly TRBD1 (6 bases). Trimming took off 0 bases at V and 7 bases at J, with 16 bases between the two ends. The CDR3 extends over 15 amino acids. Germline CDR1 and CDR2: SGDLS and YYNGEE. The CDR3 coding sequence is TGTGCCAGCAGCGTAGACAGGGCGGGACTGGGTGAAGCTTTCTTT. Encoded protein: CASSVDRAGLGEAFF.

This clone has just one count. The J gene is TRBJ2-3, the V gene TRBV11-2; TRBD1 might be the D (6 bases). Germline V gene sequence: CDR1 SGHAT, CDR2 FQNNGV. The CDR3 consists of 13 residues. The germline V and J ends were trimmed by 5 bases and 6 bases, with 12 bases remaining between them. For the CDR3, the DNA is TGTGCCAGCAGCCGGACAAGGGGGGATACGCAGTATTTT. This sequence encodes CASSRTRGDTQYF.

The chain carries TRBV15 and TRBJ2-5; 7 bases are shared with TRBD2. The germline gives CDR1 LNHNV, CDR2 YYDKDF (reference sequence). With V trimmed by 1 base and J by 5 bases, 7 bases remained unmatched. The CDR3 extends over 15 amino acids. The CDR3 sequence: CATSRGRLALETQYF. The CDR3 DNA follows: TGTGCCACCAGCAGAGGAAGACTAGCTCTGGAGACCCAGTACTTC. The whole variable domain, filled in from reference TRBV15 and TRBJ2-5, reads DAMVIQNPRYQVTQFGKPVTLSCSQTLNHNVMYWYQQKSSQAPKLLFHYYDKDFNNEADTPDNFQSRRPNTSFCFLDIRSPGLGDTAMYLCATSRGRLALETQYFGPGTRLLVL.

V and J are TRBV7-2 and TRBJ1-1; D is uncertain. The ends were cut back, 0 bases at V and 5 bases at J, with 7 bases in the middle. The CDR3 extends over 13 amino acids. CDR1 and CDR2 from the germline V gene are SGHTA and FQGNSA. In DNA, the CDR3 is TGTGCCAGCAGCTTAGCGCAGGAAACTGAAGCTTTCTTT. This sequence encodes CASSLAQETEAFF.

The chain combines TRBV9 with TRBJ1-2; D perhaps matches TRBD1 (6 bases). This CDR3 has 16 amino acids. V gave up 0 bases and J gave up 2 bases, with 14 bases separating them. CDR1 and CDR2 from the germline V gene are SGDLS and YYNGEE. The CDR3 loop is CASSVDRGGANYGYTF. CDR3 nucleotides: TGTGCCAGCAGCGTAGATAGGGGGGGCGCAAACTATGGCTACACCTTC.

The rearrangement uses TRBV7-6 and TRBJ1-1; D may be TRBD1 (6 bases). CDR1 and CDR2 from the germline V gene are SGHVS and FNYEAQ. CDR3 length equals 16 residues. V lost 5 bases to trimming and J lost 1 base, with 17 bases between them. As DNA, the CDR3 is TGTGCCAGCAGCCGGGACCCGGGACAAACGAACACTGAAGCTTTCTTT. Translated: CASSRDPGQTNTEAFF. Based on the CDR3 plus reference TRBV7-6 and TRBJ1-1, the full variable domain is GAGVSQSPRYKVTKRGQDVALRCDPISGHVSLYWYRQALGQGPEFLTYFNYEAQQDKSGLPNDRFSAERPEGSISTLTIQRTEQRDSAMYRCASSRDPGQTNTEAFFGQGTRLTVV.

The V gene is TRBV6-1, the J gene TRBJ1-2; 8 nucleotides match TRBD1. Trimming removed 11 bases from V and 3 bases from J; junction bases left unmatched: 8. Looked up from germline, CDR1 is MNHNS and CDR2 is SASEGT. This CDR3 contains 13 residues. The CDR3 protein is CAGRTGGHYGYTF. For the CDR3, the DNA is TGTGCCGGTCGTACAGGGGGGCACTATGGCTACACCTTC.